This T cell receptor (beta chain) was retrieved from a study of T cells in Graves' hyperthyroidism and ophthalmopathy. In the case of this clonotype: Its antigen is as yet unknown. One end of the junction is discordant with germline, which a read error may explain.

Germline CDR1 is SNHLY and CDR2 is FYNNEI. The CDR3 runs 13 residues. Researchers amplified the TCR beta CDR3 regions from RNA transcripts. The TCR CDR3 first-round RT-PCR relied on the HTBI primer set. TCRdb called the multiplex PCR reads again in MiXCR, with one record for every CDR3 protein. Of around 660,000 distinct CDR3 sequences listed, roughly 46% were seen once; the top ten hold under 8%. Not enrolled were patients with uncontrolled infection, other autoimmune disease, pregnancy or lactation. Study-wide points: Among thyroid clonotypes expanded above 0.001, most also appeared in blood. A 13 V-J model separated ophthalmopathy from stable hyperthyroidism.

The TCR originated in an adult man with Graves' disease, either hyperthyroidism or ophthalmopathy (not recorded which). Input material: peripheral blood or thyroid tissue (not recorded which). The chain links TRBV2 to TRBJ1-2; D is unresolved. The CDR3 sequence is CASSVVSNYGYIF. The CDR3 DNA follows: TGTGCCAGCAGTGTGGTCAGTAACTATGGCTACATCTTC. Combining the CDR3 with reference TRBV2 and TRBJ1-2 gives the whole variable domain EPEVTQTPSHQVTQMGQEVILRCVPISNHLYFYWYRQILGQKVEFLVSFYNNEISEKSEIFDDQFSVERPDGSNFTLKIRSTKLEDSAMYFCASSVVSNYGYIFGSGTRLTVV.